The 17 T cell receptor beta chains presented below share a single source sample, sequenced in a study of shared clonotypes between healthy human individuals. The table came from immunoSEQ multiplex PCR; TCRdb's copy has only in-frame clones and leaves some out. The profile shows 740,000 or so clones, around 78% of them singletons. Material for sequencing was memory CD4+ T cells sorted from blood. Sample subset: CD45RA-negative fraction. These receptors were taken from a woman aged 25 to 39 in good health.

As for this clone: Germline and junction disagree at one end, which may indicate a read error. Other nucleotide sequences in the sample specify the same CDR3. This chain joins TRBV19 and TRBJ2-3, with D tentatively TRBD2 (5 bases). Germline V lookup: CDR1 LNHDA, CDR2 SQIVND (reference sequence). CDR3 size: 13 residues. The CDR3 bases are TGTGCCAGTAGCATAGGACTCGCAGATACGCAGTATTTT. Translating it yields CASSIGLADTQYF.

This chain uses TRBV7-3 with TRBJ2-7, with TRBD2 as a possible D gene (6 bases). CDR1 is SGHTA, CDR2 FQGTGA, per germline. The CDR3 extends over 18 amino acids. Trimming took off 1 base at V and 0 bases at J, with 19 bases between the two ends. The CDR3 DNA reads as TGTGCCAGCAGCTTAAGTAGTAGCGGAAGGTTTGGCTCCTACGAGCAGTACTTC. Translation: CASSLSSSGRFGSYEQYF.

This clone was counted a few times. The rearrangement joins TRBV29-1 to TRBJ2-3; TRBD1 might be the D (6 bases). CDR3 size: 15 residues. The V and J ends lost 4 bases and 5 bases respectively, with 19 bases between them. The V gene's germline CDR1 is SQVTM and CDR2 ANQGSEA. The CDR3 DNA reads TGCAGCGTTGGGACCGACAGGCCTATAGGAGATACGCAGTATTTT. It is translated as CSVGTDRPIGDTQYF.

The genes are TRBV23-1 and TRBJ1-5; D gene ambiguous. TRBV23-1 falls under the ORF class, with uncertain function. CDR3 length: 9 residues. V shed 7 bases and J shed 9 bases, with 4 bases lying between them. DNA for the CDR3: TGCGCCAGCATTGGGCCCCAGCATTTT. Protein sequence: CASIGPQHF.

The CDR3: CASTPGAGSHSNQPQHF. In DNA, the CDR3 is TGTGCCAGTACCCCCGGGGCAGGGTCCCATAGCAATCAGCCCCAGCATTTT. The rearrangement links TRBV19 to TRBJ1-5; D might be TRBD1 (5 bases). This CDR3 is built from 17 residues. The V end was cut by 7 bases, the J end by 0 bases, with 19 bases between. CDR1 LNHDA and CDR2 SQIVND come from the germline V gene (reference sequence).

The chain is built from TRBV28 and TRBJ2-3; 9 bases fit TRBD2. Germline V gene data show CDR1 as MDHEN and CDR2 as SYDVKM. The CDR3 spans 15 residues. Trimming cost V 6 bases and J 5 bases; bases outside gene matches: 9. The CDR3 coding sequence is TGTGCCAGCAGCCCAGCGGGAGGTCGTAGAGATACGCAGTATTTT. Translated, it gives CASSPAGGRRDTQYF. Full variable domain (outside the CDR3, taken from reference TRBV28 and TRBJ2-3): DVKVTQSSRYLVKRTGEKVFLECVQDMDHENMFWYRQDPGLGLRLIYFSYDVKMKEKGDIPEGYSVSREKKERFSLILESASTNQTSMYLCASSPAGGRRDTQYFGPGTRLTVL.

The table lists this clone with a count of one. This chain joins TRBV11-3 and TRBJ2-7, with D maybe TRBD2 (6 bases). The CDR3 contains 13 residues. V was clipped by 5 bases and J by 6 bases, with 14 bases between them. Germline V gives CDR1 SGHNT, CDR2 YENEEA. The CDR3 DNA follows: TGTGCCAGCAGCCCAGGGCGGGGAGTCGAGCAGTACTTC. Translating it yields CASSPGRGVEQYF.

The chain recombines TRBV2 with TRBJ1-2, with D unclear. From germline, CDR1 is SNHLY and CDR2 FYNNEI. Trimming removed 5 bases from V and 8 bases from J, with 21 bases in between. There are 15 residues in the CDR3. The CDR3 coding sequence is TGTGCCAGCAGTTACCCTACCGGTCGGGTCTTCGGCTACACCTTC. The encoded protein is CASSYPTGRVFGYTF.

The rearrangement links TRBV7-9 to TRBJ2-7; 9 bases line up with TRBD2. This CDR3 has 15 residues. CDR1 and CDR2 from the germline V gene are SEHNR and FQNEAQ (reference sequence). V was pared by 3 bases and J by 3 bases, with 6 bases of the junction left unmatched. The CDR3 sequence: CASSFTGTSRYEQYF. CDR3 DNA: TGTGCCAGCAGCTTTACCGGGACTAGCCGCTACGAGCAGTACTTC.

The J gene is TRBJ2-1, the V gene TRBV2, with TRBD2 identical over 9 bases. The CDR3 has 17 amino acids. Germline-derived CDR1 and CDR2 are SNHLY and FYNNEI. The V and J ends lost 5 bases and 1 base, in that order; junction bases with no gene match: 9. The CDR3 sequence: CASSRTSREGSYNEQFF. The CDR3 nucleotides are TGTGCCAGCAGTCGTACGTCGCGGGAGGGTTCCTACAATGAGCAGTTCTTC.

The sample holds a few counts of this clone. The gene calls are TRBV7-7 and TRBJ2-1; TRBD2 matches 8 bases. Germline CDR1 reads SSHAT; CDR2 reads FNYEAQ (reference sequence). The trim removed 1 base at V and 7 bases at J, leaving 6 bases unmatched. CDR3 size: 15 residues. Here the CDR3 DNA reads TGTGCCAGCAGCTTAGGTCCCGCGGGAGGTAATGAGCAGTTCTTC. Translation: CASSLGPAGGNEQFF. The full variable domain, completed using reference TRBV7-7 and TRBJ2-1, is GAGVSQSPRYKVTKRGQDVTLRCDPISSHATLYWYQQALGQGPEFLTYFNYEAQPDKSGLPSDRFSAERPEGSISTLTIQRTEQRDSAMYRCASSLGPAGGNEQFFGPGTRLTVL.

The CDR3 DNA follows: TGTGCCAGCAGCGGACCGGGACAGGGAATTTATGGCTACACCTTC. The encoded protein is CASSGPGQGIYGYTF. The chain combines TRBV9 with TRBJ1-2; the match to TRBD1 covers 9 bases. The length of the CDR3 is 15 residues. From germline, CDR1 is SGDLS and CDR2 YYNGEE. J was trimmed by 5 bases and V by 3 bases; bases with no gene match: 8.

This chain connects TRBV15 to TRBJ1-4; D possibly corresponds to TRBD1 (5 bases). Trimming removed 0 bases from V and 8 bases from J, with 7 bases in between. The CDR3 has 13 residues. Germline V lookup: CDR1 LNHNV, CDR2 YYDKDF (reference sequence). CDR3 coding DNA: TGTGCCACCAGCAGAGATCCAGGGGAAAAACTGTTTTTT. Protein: CATSRDPGEKLFF.

The rearrangement links TRBV7-3 to TRBJ1-2, with D tentatively TRBD1 (6 bases). The germline V gene has CDR1 SGHTA and CDR2 FQGTGA. The CDR3 extends over 15 amino acids. The germline V and J ends were trimmed by 8 bases and 6 bases, with 22 bases remaining between them. The DNA for the CDR3 is TGTGCCAGCTGCCCACGTGGGGGGGGCAGGGATGGCTACACCTTC. It yields the protein CASCPRGGGRDGYTF.

The V call is TRBV7-8, the J call TRBJ2-2, with TRBD2 matching over 9 bases. Germline values: CDR1 SGHVS, CDR2 FQNEAQ. The CDR3 covers 15 residues. V lost 6 bases, J lost 7 bases, and 9 bases stayed unmatched. The CDR3 spells CASSYSGSGGGELFF. The CDR3 DNA reads as TGTGCCAGCAGTTATAGCGGGAGTGGGGGCGGGGAGCTGTTTTTT.

This clone has just one count. The rearrangement links TRBV28 to TRBJ1-3; maybe TRBD1 (6 bases). The germline gives CDR1 MDHEN, CDR2 SYDVKM. The CDR3 runs 16 residues. Deletions cut 2 bases from V and 4 bases from J, with 15 bases between. The CDR3 spells CASSLSRAGEGNTIYF. For the CDR3, the DNA is TGTGCCAGCAGTTTAAGCAGGGCAGGGGAGGGAAACACCATATATTTT.

This clone was counted a few times. The gene calls are TRBV5-1 and TRBJ2-5; 9 nucleotides agree with TRBD1. Germline CDR1 is SGHRS and CDR2 is YFSETQ. The V and J ends lost 2 bases and 10 bases, in that order; junction bases with no gene match: 6. This CDR3 spans 13 amino acids. The CDR3 here is CASSFRDRAIQYF. In DNA form, the CDR3 reads TGCGCCAGCAGCTTCCGGGACAGGGCGATCCAGTACTTC.